Below are 28 T cell receptor beta chains sequenced from a single sample in a study of read filtering for tumor transcriptome and immune sequencing. From about 0.4 ug of RNA, a library with molecular barcoded alpha/delta and beta/gamma adaptors was made. TCRdb fed the reads into MiXCR, producing one record per CDR3 protein. Of 85,000 or so distinct CDR3 sequences listed, about 12% were seen once; the top ten hold 15%. The sample consisted of a population of CD138-negative cells sorted from bone marrow. The receptor source for this set is a donor over 35 with multiple myeloma.

There are many counts of this clonotype. The chain employs TRBV28 and TRBJ1-1; 9 nucleotides match TRBD1. This CDR3 has 13 residues. Germline trimming cut 8 bases from V and 1 base from J; bases unmatched to any gene: 2. Germline CDR1 MDHEN, CDR2 SYDVKM. The CDR3 bases are TGTGCCAGCGCGGGACAGGGGAACACTGAAGCTTTCTTT. It codes for CASAGQGNTEAFF.

Notes on this clonotype: A read error may be the cause here, since a much bigger clone is one base away. This likely comes from a read error, as the CDR3 has no conserved phenylalanine or tryptophan at its end. This chain links TRBV6-1 with TRBJ2-7, with a weak D call TRBD2 (6 bases). Trimming took off 5 bases at V and 2 bases at J, with 13 bases between the two ends. The CDR3 sequence is 14 residues long. Per germline, CDR1 MNHNS and CDR2 SASEGT. DNA for the CDR3: TGTGCCAGCAGTTACATTCGGGGGACCTACGAGCAGTACCTC. Protein product: CASSYIRGTYEQYL.

This clonotype was seen at least ten times. The chain combines TRBV14 with TRBJ2-1, with TRBD2 matching 13 bases. CDR3 length equals 18 residues. The junction had 12 bases not matched to a gene; V was cut back by 1 base and J by 9 bases. Germline V gene data show CDR1 as SGHDN and CDR2 as FVKESK. The CDR3 nucleotides read TGTGCCAGCAGCCAAGTTGGCCCAACTAGCGGGAGGGGAAGTGAGCAGTTCTTC. As protein: CASSQVGPTSGRGSEQFF.

In the case of this clonotype: A read error is likely, as this CDR3 ends without the conserved phenylalanine or tryptophan. CDR3 DNA: TGCAGCGTGGAAGTAGGACTAGGAGTGTACAATGAGCAGTTCTCC. It specifies CSVEVGLGVYNEQFS. V gene TRBV29-1 combines with J gene TRBJ2-1; TRBD2 agrees at 7 bases. The CDR3 has 15 amino acids. CDR1 and CDR2 from the germline V gene are SQVTM and ANQGSEA.

At least ten counts were recorded for this clonotype. This chain joins TRBV5-1 and TRBJ2-1, with D tentatively TRBD2 (6 bases). V lost 4 bases and J lost 8, with 13 bases in between. The germline CDR1 and CDR2 sequences are SGHRS and YFSETQ. There are 13 residues in the CDR3. The CDR3 bases are TGCGCCAGCAGCAACCAGGGAGGCGATGAGCAGTTCTTC. It translates to CASSNQGGDEQFF.

This clonotype has at least ten counts. The chain uses TRBV20-1 and TRBJ2-5; tentative D call: TRBD2 (6 bases). This CDR3 region has 14 residues. Germline CDR1 DFQATT, CDR2 SNEGSKA (reference sequence). Deletions cut 4 bases from V and 0 bases from J, with 12 bases between. The chain's CDR3 is CSAKAAGYQETQYF. CDR3 coding DNA: TGCAGTGCTAAGGCGGCGGGATACCAAGAGACCCAGTACTTC.

J is TRBJ2-5 and V is TRBV7-2; D is possibly TRBD1 or TRBD2 (5 bases each). The CDR3 contains 16 residues. Trimming cost V 0 bases and J 2 bases, with 13 bases left between them. Germline assignment: CDR1 SGHTA and CDR2 FQGNSA. In DNA form, the CDR3 reads TGTGCCAGCAGCTTAGCCCCAGGGACGGTTCAAGAGACCCAGTACTTC. Protein product: CASSLAPGTVQETQYF.

Concerning this clonotype itself: A much larger clone sits a single nucleotide away, making a read error possible. The gene calls are TRBV4-2 and TRBJ1-1; tentatively, D is TRBD1 (6 bases). V lost 1 base and J 2 bases, leaving 11 bases between the germline ends. CDR3 length equals 15 residues. Germline V gene sequence: CDR1 LGHNA, CDR2 YNFKEQ. This CDR3 reads CASSQGPGVNTEAFF. As DNA, the CDR3 is TGTGCCAGCAGCCAAGGTCCAGGGGTTAACACTGAAGCTTTCTTT.

The genes are TRBV5-1 and TRBJ2-1, with a tentative D call TRBD2 (7 bases). Trimming left V 6 bases short and J 6 bases short, with 28 bases between. Germline-derived CDR1 and CDR2 are SGHRS and YFSETQ. The CDR3 sequence is 18 residues long. The chain's CDR3 is CASKTDPGGGGRTNEQFF. The CDR3 nucleotides read TGCGCCAGCAAAACTGACCCGGGGGGCGGGGGTAGAACCAATGAGCAGTTCTTC.

This clonotype was detected ten times or more. V usage is TRBV5-1 and J usage is TRBJ1-5, with D possibly being TRBD1 (6 bases). Trimming cost V 1 base and J 4 bases, with 9 bases left between them. This CDR3 contains 14 residues. In germline, CDR1 is SGHRS, CDR2 YFSETQ. CDR3: CASSLTGANQPQHF. Written as DNA, the CDR3 is TGCGCCAGCAGCTTGACGGGGGCGAATCAGCCCCAGCATTTT. Variable domain in full (rest from reference TRBV5-1 and TRBJ1-5): KAGVTQTPRYLIKTRGQQVTLSCSPISGHRSVSWYQQTPGQGLQFLFEYFSETQRNKGNFPGRFSGRQFSNSRSEMNVSTLELGDSALYLCASSLTGANQPQHFGDGTRLSIL.

The sample holds a few counts of this clonotype. The rearrangement joins TRBV20-1 to TRBJ2-7; D is perhaps TRBD1 or TRBD2 (5 bases each). V was trimmed by 0 bases and J by 7 bases, leaving 13 bases between them. The CDR3 has 13 amino acids. Per the germline V gene, CDR1 is DFQATT and CDR2 is SNEGSKA (reference sequence). CDR3 amino acids: CSARDSWDGEQYF. CDR3 nucleotide sequence: TGCAGTGCTAGAGATAGTTGGGACGGGGAGCAGTACTTC.

This clonotype came up many times. This chain links TRBV28 with TRBJ2-1; possibly TRBD1 or TRBD2 for D (7 bases each). Germline CDR1 and CDR2: MDHEN and SYDVKM. The CDR3 covers 14 residues. Trimming took off 7 bases at V and 5 bases at J, with 15 bases between the two ends. CDR3 sequence: CASKGAGANNEQFF. The CDR3 DNA reads TGTGCCAGCAAGGGGGCGGGAGCGAACAATGAGCAGTTCTTC.

This rearrangement joins TRBV7-9 to TRBJ2-5, with 8 bases matching TRBD2. With V trimmed by 4 bases and J by 4 bases, 2 bases remained unmatched. Germline V lookup: CDR1 SEHNR, CDR2 FQNEAQ (reference sequence). The CDR3 has 13 residues. Written as DNA, the CDR3 is TGTGCCAGCAGCTGGGGACTAGGAGAGACCCAGTACTTC. Translating it yields CASSWGLGETQYF.

About this clonotype itself: A clone one base away is much larger, so this may be a read error. The chain employs TRBV5-5 and TRBJ1-1; D unclear. Germline V gene lookup returns CDR1 SGHKS and CDR2 YYEKEE (reference sequence). CDR3 length: 15 residues. CDR3: CASSLGGGSNTEALF. The DNA for the CDR3 is TGTGCCAGCAGCTTGGGAGGAGGGTCGAACACTGAAGCTCTCTTT.

This clonotype has at least ten counts. The J gene is TRBJ2-7, the V gene TRBV9; TRBD1 is a possible D gene (6 bases). Germline values: CDR1 SGDLS, CDR2 YYNGEE. The CDR3 has 13 residues. Trimming removed 2 bases from V and 7 bases from J, with 13 bases in between. DNA for the CDR3: TGTGCCAGCAGCGTCGGGAACCAGGGGGAGCAGTACTTC. This gives the protein CASSVGNQGEQYF.

This clonotype was seen ten or more times. The rearrangement joins TRBV20-1 to TRBJ2-1; 9 bases agree with TRBD2. Unmatched junction bases numbered 9, after V lost 7 bases and J lost 2 bases. The CDR3 spans 15 residues. Germline values: CDR1 DFQATT, CDR2 SNEGSKA (reference sequence). In DNA, the CDR3 is TGCAGTGTTGCGGGAGGGGCTCCGACCTACAATGAGCAGTTCTTC. This gives the protein CSVAGGAPTYNEQFF.

This clonotype has more than one count but fewer than ten. The V and J genes are TRBV21-1 and TRBJ1-1. TRBV21-1 constitutes a pseudogene. CDR3 length: 17 amino acids. As DNA, the CDR3 is TGTGCCAGCAGCCCCGGGATTAGGGTCCCTAAACCCTCAGAAGCTTTCTTT. It translates to CASSPGIRVPKPSEAFF.

This clonotype was seen many times. The chain links TRBV11-2 to TRBJ2-3, with TRBD1 matching 11 bases. This CDR3 region has 20 residues. After removal of 3 bases from V and 6 bases from J, the junction contained 20 bases not matched to a gene. Per germline, CDR1 SGHAT and CDR2 FQNNGV. The CDR3 DNA follows: TGTGCCAGCAGCTTGGCTACAGGGAACGGACAGGGGGCAGAAGTGGATACGCAGTATTTT. Protein: CASSLATGNGQGAEVDTQYF.

This clonotype has a handful of counts. This chain uses TRBV19 with TRBJ1-5; tentatively, D is TRBD1 (6 bases). V was clipped by 3 bases and J by 0 bases, with 12 bases between them. Germline assignment: CDR1 LNHDA and CDR2 SQIVND (reference sequence). The CDR3 contains 16 residues. The CDR3 reads CASSMAGGNSNQPQHF. CDR3 nucleotides: TGTGCCAGTAGTATGGCGGGGGGCAATAGCAATCAGCCCCAGCATTTT. The whole variable domain, remainder taken from reference TRBV19 and TRBJ1-5, is DGGITQSPKYLFRKEGQNVTLSCEQNLNHDAMYWYRQDPGQGLRLIYYSQIVNDFQKGDIAEGYSVSREKKESFPLTVTSAQKNPTAFYLCASSMAGGNSNQPQHFGDGTRLSIL.

This clonotype occurred many times. The chain joins TRBV12-3 or TRBV12-4 to TRBJ2-1; a weak D match, TRBD2 (6 bases). There are 15 residues in the CDR3. V lost 2 bases and J lost 7, with 15 bases in between. CDR3: CASSLSSGRRNEQFF. Here the CDR3 DNA reads TGTGCCAGCAGTTTATCATCCGGGAGACGGAATGAGCAGTTCTTC.

This clonotype was observed many times. This chain connects TRBV27 to TRBJ1-5, with D tentatively TRBD1 (5 bases). The CDR3 spans 16 residues. V was shortened by 5 bases and J by 0 bases, with 14 bases between the two germline ends. Germline-derived CDR1 and CDR2 are MNHEY and SMNVEV (reference sequence). Here the CDR3 DNA reads TGTGCCAGCAGTCTTAAGGGGCCCTATAGCAATCAGCCCCAGCATTTT. Its translation is CASSLKGPYSNQPQHF.

Notes on this clonotype: A single base is all that separates this from a far larger clone, so a read error is likely. The chain links TRBV11-2 to TRBJ2-1, with D unresolved. This CDR3 is 11 amino acids long. CDR1 is SGHAT, CDR2 FQNNGV, per germline. CDR3 in DNA: TGTGCCAGCAGCTTCTACAATGGGCAGTTCTTC. Its translation: CASSFYNGQFF.

This clonotype was counted many times. The gene calls are TRBV7-2 and TRBJ2-7; D ambiguous. Looked up from germline, CDR1 is SGHTA and CDR2 is FQGNSA. V dropped 5 bases and J dropped 0 bases, with 17 bases sitting between them. CDR3 size: 16 residues. The DNA for the CDR3 is TGTGCCAGCAGCCGCCTTTCGAGCGCGTACTCCTACGAGCAGTACTTC. It encodes CASSRLSSAYSYEQYF.

A word on this clonotype: A much larger clone differs from this one at a single base, so this may be a read error. In this CDR3 the conserved last residue, phenylalanine or tryptophan, is missing, so a read error is likely. The chain uses TRBV29-1 and TRBJ2-5; D call uncertain. This CDR3 has 13 amino acids. CDR1 and CDR2 from the germline V gene are SQVTM and ANQGSEA. The V and J ends lost 3 bases and 1 base respectively, with 9 bases between them. CDR3 protein: CSVDLELQETQYL. As DNA, the CDR3 is TGCAGCGTTGACCTAGAACTCCAAGAGACCCAGTACCTC.

This clonotype has a count of ten or more. This chain uses TRBV5-1 with TRBJ2-1; D unclear. The V end lost 0 bases, the J end lost 6 bases, and 4 bases lay between the germline ends. This CDR3 is built from 12 residues. Germline CDR1 reads SGHRS; CDR2 reads YFSETQ. CDR3 DNA: TGCGCCAGCAGCTTGGAGATCAATGAGCAGTTCTTC. Its protein product is CASSLEINEQFF.

The rearrangement joins TRBV19 to TRBJ2-7; 7 bases map to TRBD1. The J segment lost 2 bases and the V segment lost 6 bases, leaving 4 bases of the junction unmatched. The CDR3 is 13 residues long. Germline V gene data show CDR1 as LNHDA and CDR2 as SQIVND (reference sequence). The CDR3 sequence: CASRQTGTYEQYF. The CDR3 nucleotides read TGTGCCAGTAGGCAGACAGGGACCTACGAGCAGTACTTC.

This clonotype was observed many times. This rearrangement joins TRBV15 to TRBJ2-3, with D unresolved. The CDR3 loop spans 16 amino acids. Germline CDR1 reads LNHNV; CDR2 reads YYDKDF (reference sequence). Trimming left V 4 bases short and J 2 bases short, with 16 bases between. Here the CDR3 reads CATSTRRRGTTDTQYF. CDR3 DNA sequence: TGTGCCACCAGCACCCGGCGGCGCGGAACCACAGATACGCAGTATTTT.

Ten or more counts support this clonotype. This sequence joins TRBV4-1 and TRBJ2-2; D gene unclear. The CDR3 length is 14 residues. The V gene lost 0 bases and the J gene lost 7 bases, with 9 bases spanning the gap. Germline CDR1 is MGHRA and CDR2 is YSYEKL. DNA of the CDR3: TGCGCCAGCAGCCAAGATTTCGGACGCGGGGAGCTGTTTTTT. Encoded protein: CASSQDFGRGELFF.